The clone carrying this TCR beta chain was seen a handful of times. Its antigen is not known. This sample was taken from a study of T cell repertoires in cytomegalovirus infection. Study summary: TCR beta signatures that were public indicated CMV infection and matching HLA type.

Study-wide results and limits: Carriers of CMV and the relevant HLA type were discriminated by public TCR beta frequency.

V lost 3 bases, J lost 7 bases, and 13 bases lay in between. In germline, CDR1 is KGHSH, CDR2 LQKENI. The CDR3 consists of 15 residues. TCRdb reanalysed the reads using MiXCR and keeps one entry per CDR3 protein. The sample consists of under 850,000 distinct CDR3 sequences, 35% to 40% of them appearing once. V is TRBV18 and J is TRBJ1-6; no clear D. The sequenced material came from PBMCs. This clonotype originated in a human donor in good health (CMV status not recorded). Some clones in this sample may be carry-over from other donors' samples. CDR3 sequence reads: CASSPGGRTNSPLHF. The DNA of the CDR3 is TGTGCCAGCTCACCGGGCGGGAGGACGAATTCACCCCTCCACTTT.